The clone carrying this T cell receptor (beta chain) was detected many times. What it recognizes is unknown. CDR3 size: 17 residues. Germline V gives CDR1 ENHRY, CDR2 SYGVKD. The J segment lost 9 bases and the V segment lost 4 bases, leaving 13 bases of the junction unmatched. 5'-RACE, quantitative and with molecular barcodes, yielded the TCR beta libraries. MiXCR, run by TCRdb on the 5' RACE reads, gives a single entry per CDR3 protein. Of a few hundred thousand distinct CDR3 sequences in the sample, about 24% are singletons; the top ten hold less than 0.75%. These data belong to a study of CD8 T cells in ankylosing spondylitis. General observations from the study: The study identified a TCR beta motif of roughly eight highly homologous variants that appeared characteristic of ankylosing spondylitis blood. Reportedly, matched ankylosing spondylitis synovial fluid was significantly enriched for disease-linked clones. Relatively scarce in peripheral blood, disease-linked clones were CD8+.

The chain links TRBV10-3 to TRBJ2-1, with 12 nucleotides matching TRBD2. Material: blood, either unsorted or a sorted T cell fraction (not recorded which). The sequence came from a male donor with ankylosing spondylitis or in good health (not recorded which). The CDR3 protein is CAISVGTTSGGKSEQFF. DNA for the CDR3: TGTGCCATCAGTGTAGGGACCACTAGCGGGGGGAAGAGTGAGCAGTTCTTC.